These T cell receptor beta chains were read from a single sample in a study of cytomegalovirus exposure and HLA in healthy donors. Sequencing used immunoSEQ multiplex PCR; TCRdb keeps in-frame clones, though not all of them. Found here are about 120,000 clones, 9% to 10% of them singletons; the top ten hold less than 4%. Sequencing was performed on PBMCs. Every receptor here comes from a man aged 25 to 45 in good health and CMV-seronegative. CDR3s include the opening cysteine and the closing phenylalanine or tryptophan. The D gene is left open where the match is weak. Only some rows state a clone size, as once, few, many or a class for expanded clones.

clone_size: few; d_call: NA; v_call: TRBV7-8; j_call: TRBJ2-5; cdr3_aa: CASSFNYGPQETQYF; cdr3_nt: TGTGCCAGCAGCTTCAACTATGGCCCCCAAGAGACCCAGTACTTC
clone_size: few; d_call: TRBD1; v_call: TRBV30; j_call: TRBJ2-7; cdr3_aa: CAWTEDRGASPYF; cdr3_nt: TGTGCCTGGACCGAGGACAGGGGCGCCTCTCCGTACTTC
clone_size: few; d_call: NA; v_call: TRBV6-1; j_call: TRBJ2-5; cdr3_aa: CASSVGNSQETQYF; cdr3_nt: TGTGCCAGCAGTGTAGGTAACAGTCAAGAGACCCAGTACTTC
clone_size: few; d_call: NA; v_call: TRBV4-3; j_call: TRBJ1-1; cdr3_aa: CASSQDWQGNTEAFF; cdr3_nt: TGCGCCAGCAGCCAAGATTGGCAGGGGAACACTGAAGCTTTCTTT
clone_size: few; d_call: TRBD2; v_call: TRBV9; j_call: TRBJ2-7; cdr3_aa: CASSVGAGVVYEQYF; cdr3_nt: TGTGCCAGCAGCGTAGGTGCGGGGGTCGTCTACGAGCAGTACTTC
clone_size: few; d_call: NA; v_call: TRBV6-5; j_call: TRBJ2-1; cdr3_aa: CASSYPGNEQFF; cdr3_nt: TGTGCCAGCAGTTACCCGGGCAATGAGCAGTTCTTC
clone_size: NA; d_call: NA; v_call: TRBV5-8; j_call: TRBJ1-1; cdr3_aa: CASSPYGQRNTEAFF; cdr3_nt: TGTGCCAGCAGCCCATACGGCCAGCGGAACACTGAAGCTTTCTTT
clone_size: few; d_call: NA; v_call: TRBV6-1; j_call: TRBJ2-3; cdr3_aa: CASRRTRFTDTQYF; cdr3_nt: TGTGCCAGCAGACGGACACGTTTCACAGATACGCAGTATTTT
clone_size: NA; d_call: TRBD1; v_call: TRBV29-1; j_call: TRBJ1-3; cdr3_aa: CSVWDSHSGNTIYF; cdr3_nt: TGCAGCGTTTGGGACAGCCACTCTGGAAACACCATATATTTT
clone_size: NA; d_call: NA; v_call: TRBV10-2; j_call: TRBJ2-7; cdr3_aa: CASKPGASYEQYF; cdr3_nt: TGCGCCAGCAAGCCAGGGGCGTCCTACGAGCAGTACTTC
clone_size: few; d_call: NA; v_call: TRBV25-1; j_call: TRBJ1-1; cdr3_aa: CASSEFSGANTEAFF; cdr3_nt: TGTGCCAGCAGTGAATTCTCAGGGGCGAACACTGAAGCTTTCTTT
clone_size: NA; d_call: NA; v_call: TRBV7-9; j_call: TRBJ1-5; cdr3_aa: CASSPTGNQPQHF; cdr3_nt: TGTGCCAGCAGCCCCACGGGCAATCAGCCCCAGCATTTT
clone_size: NA; d_call: TRBD2; v_call: TRBV6-5; j_call: TRBJ2-1; cdr3_aa: CASSVAGGRYNEQFF; cdr3_nt: TGTGCCAGCAGCGTAGCGGGAGGCCGCTACAATGAGCAGTTCTTC
clone_size: few; d_call: NA; v_call: TRBV7-8; j_call: TRBJ1-1; cdr3_aa: CASSLAQGRQAFF; cdr3_nt: TGTGCCAGCAGCTTAGCTCAGGGTAGACAAGCTTTCTTT